This passage covers 20 T cell receptor beta chains from one sample sequenced in a study of T cell repertoires in cytomegalovirus infection. TCRdb ran MiXCR on the reads and lists one entry per CDR3 protein. The data show more than 500,000 distinct CDR3 sequences, with approximately 15% seen just once and more than 20% held by the top ten. Input material: CD8+ T cells from PBMCs. The source of these receptors is a human donor in good health (CMV status not recorded). Some clones in this sample may be carry-over from other donors' samples.

There are a few counts of this clonotype. The chain carries TRBV5-1 and TRBJ2-2; D is perhaps TRBD2 (6 bases). This CDR3 has 15 residues. With 0 bases removed from V and 2 bases from J, the gap between germline ends came to 8 bases. Germline V gene lookup returns CDR1 SGHRS and CDR2 YFSETQ. CDR3 residues: CASSLVGTNTGELFF. CDR3 nucleotides: TGCGCCAGCAGCTTGGTTGGGACTAACACCGGGGAGCTGTTTTTT.

The J gene is TRBJ2-3, the V gene TRBV27, with 12 bases aligning to TRBD2. V gave up 5 bases and J gave up 4 bases; unmatched junction bases: 10. In germline, CDR1 is MNHEY, CDR2 SMNVEV (reference sequence). The CDR3 runs 17 residues. The CDR3 region is CASSPGLAGFLADTQYF. The CDR3 DNA is TGTGCCAGCAGTCCAGGACTAGCGGGATTTTTAGCAGATACGCAGTATTTT.

This clonotype came up a few times. The chain combines TRBV7-9 with TRBJ2-7; 7 nucleotides match TRBD2. Germline V gene data show CDR1 as SEHNR and CDR2 as FQNEAQ (reference sequence). The CDR3 sequence is 14 residues long. V shed 5 bases and J 2 bases; nucleotides not matched to a gene: 6. The CDR3: CASSGGREPYEQYF. In DNA, the CDR3 is TGTGCCAGCAGCGGCGGGCGGGAGCCCTACGAGCAGTACTTC.

Many counts were recorded for this clonotype. CDR3 sequence reads: CASSLGTSRHNEQFF. In DNA form, the CDR3 reads TGTGCCAGCAGCTTGGGAACTAGCCGGCACAATGAGCAGTTCTTC. The chain uses TRBV7-3 and TRBJ2-1, with D perhaps matching TRBD2 (6 bases). CDR1 and CDR2 from the germline V gene are SGHTA and FQGTGA. Deletions cut 3 bases from V and 5 bases from J, with 14 bases between. The CDR3 is 15 residues long.

In its sample, this clonotype was seen many times. This chain links TRBV27 with TRBJ1-1, with 10 nucleotides matching TRBD1. This CDR3 is 15 amino acids long. The germline CDR1 and CDR2 sequences are MNHEY and SMNVEV (reference sequence). V lost 4 bases to trimming and J lost 3 bases; unmatched junction nucleotides: 5. The CDR3 coding sequence is TGTGCCAGCAGTTCTCGGACAGGGGGTGACACTGAAGCTTTCTTT. Amino acids: CASSSRTGGDTEAFF.

V usage is TRBV10-2 and J usage is TRBJ2-7; D is perhaps TRBD2 (7 bases). V lost 6 bases and J lost 0, with 12 bases in between. This CDR3 has 14 residues. Germline CDR1 and CDR2: WSHSY and SAAADI. The CDR3, as DNA: TGCGCCAGCAGGAGGGCGGGGGCCTCCTACGAGCAGTACTTC. The encoded protein is CASRRAGASYEQYF.

This chain links TRBV10-2 with TRBJ2-3; D perhaps matches TRBD1 (5 bases). V was trimmed by 3 bases and J by 6 bases, leaving 7 bases between them. Germline V gene sequence: CDR1 WSHSY, CDR2 SAAADI. This CDR3 is built from 12 residues. CDR3 sequence reads: CASSDRADTQYF. The CDR3 DNA follows: TGCGCCAGCAGTGACAGGGCCGATACGCAGTATTTT.

The chain joins TRBV11-2 to TRBJ2-2, with 16 bases matching TRBD2. J lost 2 bases, V lost 3 bases, and 9 bases had no gene match. This CDR3 is built from 20 residues. Germline lookup yields CDR1 SGHAT and CDR2 FQNNGV. CDR3 sequence reads: CASSLFTGLAGGHNTGELFF. CDR3 bases: TGTGCCAGCAGCTTGTTCACGGGACTAGCGGGGGGGCATAACACCGGGGAGCTGTTTTTT.

The chain is built from TRBV27 and TRBJ1-5, with TRBD1 as a possible D gene (5 bases). Trimming shortened V by 8 bases and J by 4 bases, and 18 bases separated the two germline ends. Germline V gene lookup returns CDR1 MNHEY and CDR2 SMNVEV (reference sequence). The CDR3 totals 15 residues. The CDR3 DNA sequence: TGTGCCAGCCAGATCAACCAGGGCGTAAATCAGCCCCAGCATTTT. This sequence encodes CASQINQGVNQPQHF.

This clonotype has only a few counts. This chain links TRBV14 with TRBJ2-3; possible D gene TRBD1, 6 bases. The CDR3 has 16 amino acids. The V gene lost 4 bases and the J gene lost 0 bases, with 14 bases spanning the gap. Per the germline V gene, CDR1 is SGHDN and CDR2 is FVKESK. This chain's CDR3 is CASSPFPRGSTDTQYF. The CDR3 DNA is TGTGCCAGCAGCCCTTTCCCCAGGGGTAGCACAGATACGCAGTATTTT.

This clonotype was seen more than once but under ten times. The chain combines TRBV7-9 with TRBJ2-5; the match to TRBD2 covers 8 bases. The CDR3 runs to 15 residues. Germline V lookup: CDR1 SEHNR, CDR2 FQNEAQ (reference sequence). Germline trimming cut 5 bases from V and 5 bases from J; bases unmatched to any gene: 10. CDR3 coding DNA: TGTGCCAGCAGCCCCACCGGGGGGGCTGGGGAGACCCAGTACTTC. Encoded protein: CASSPTGGAGETQYF.

The chain has TRBV5-1 and TRBJ2-7; TRBD2 agrees at 10 bases. This CDR3 has 15 amino acids. Germline V lookup: CDR1 SGHRS, CDR2 YFSETQ. Trimming at V came to 2 bases and at J to 4 bases, leaving 6 bases not matched to a gene. The CDR3 DNA is TGCGCCAGCAGCTTTGGAGCGGGAGGGGAGTACGAGCAGTACTTC. This encodes CASSFGAGGEYEQYF. The full variable domain, its missing parts supplied by reference TRBV5-1 and TRBJ2-7, is KAGVTQTPRYLIKTRGQQVTLSCSPISGHRSVSWYQQTPGQGLQFLFEYFSETQRNKGNFPGRFSGRQFSNSRSEMNVSTLELGDSALYLCASSFGAGGEYEQYFGPGTRLTVT.

The chain joins TRBV27 to TRBJ2-7; 9 bases match TRBD2. The trim removed 3 bases at V and 10 bases at J, leaving 7 bases unmatched. Germline CDR1 reads MNHEY; CDR2 reads SMNVEV (reference sequence). This CDR3 region has 13 residues. The DNA of the CDR3 is TGTGCCAGCAGTTTTGGGCGGGAGGGTTATCAGTACTTC. Translating it yields CASSFGREGYQYF.

This clonotype was seen ten or more times. The chain couples TRBV27 to TRBJ2-5; D may match TRBD1 or TRBD2 (6 bases each). The germline V gene encodes CDR1 MNHEY and CDR2 SMNVEV (reference sequence). The CDR3 spans 17 residues. Trimming removed 4 bases from V and 4 bases from J, with 22 bases in between. The CDR3 region has the DNA TGTGCCAGCAGTTCTCCCAGGGCAGGGGAGGTGCGAGAGACCCAGTACTTC. Amino acids: CASSSPRAGEVRETQYF.

The V gene is TRBV28, the J gene TRBJ1-2; D remains ambiguous. This CDR3 is built from 11 residues. Germline V gene lookup returns CDR1 MDHEN and CDR2 SYDVKM. V was pared by 1 base and J by 10 bases, with 7 bases between. The CDR3, as DNA: TGTGCCAGCAGTTTATCTTCTCTCTACACCTTC. It yields the protein CASSLSSLYTF.

The CDR3 spells CASSRAEGLMPTNEKLFF. CDR3 DNA sequence: TGCGCCAGCAGCCGAGCGGAGGGGTTAATGCCAACTAATGAAAAACTGTTTTTT. The chain has TRBV5-1 and TRBJ1-4, with D perhaps matching TRBD1 (5 bases). The ends were cut back, 4 bases at V and 0 bases at J, with 19 bases in the middle. This CDR3 contains 18 residues. Germline V lookup: CDR1 SGHRS, CDR2 YFSETQ.

This clonotype was detected a few times. V gene TRBV5-1 combines with J gene TRBJ1-4; the D is unclear. The germline V gene encodes CDR1 SGHRS and CDR2 YFSETQ. This CDR3 is built from 12 residues. V lost 5 bases and J 7 bases, leaving 9 bases between the germline ends. For the CDR3, the DNA is TGCGCCAGCAGTCGGGATTCTGAAAAACTGTTTTTT. Protein sequence: CASSRDSEKLFF.

In its sample, this clonotype was seen many times. The chain combines TRBV7-8 with TRBJ1-4; tentative D call: TRBD1 (5 bases). This CDR3 has 13 amino acids. Germline V CDR1 and CDR2: SGHVS, FQNEAQ. Trimming took off 5 bases at V and 4 bases at J, with 8 bases between the two ends. The CDR3 loop is CASSPGINEKLFF. DNA for the CDR3: TGTGCCAGCAGCCCAGGGATTAATGAAAAACTGTTTTTT.

The J gene is TRBJ2-3, the V gene TRBV4-2; weak D call: TRBD2 (5 bases). There are 13 residues in the CDR3. Per germline, CDR1 LGHNA and CDR2 YNFKEQ. With 3 bases removed from V and 4 bases from J, the gap between germline ends came to 8 bases. The CDR3 nucleotides read TGTGCCAGCAGCCAGAAGAGGGCAGATACGCAGTATTTT. Protein product: CASSQKRADTQYF.

This clonotype was found a few times. CDR3 sequence (DNA): TGTGCCAGCAGTTACCAGCGGGGGGTTACAAATGAGCAGTTCTTC. Translating it yields CASSYQRGVTNEQFF. The V call is TRBV6-6, the J call TRBJ2-1; 9 bases align to TRBD2. V dropped 2 bases and J dropped 7; count of bases not matched to a gene: 6. This CDR3 region has 15 residues. Germline V gives CDR1 MNHNY, CDR2 SVGAGI (reference sequence).